A single sample gave rise to the 32 T cell receptor beta chains below, sequenced in a study of blood T cell repertoires in COVID-19. Assay used: immunoSEQ multiplex PCR; TCRdb lists only in-frame clones, some missing. The data contain about 130,000 clones, about 85% of them seen just once; the ten biggest clones take up roughly 4.5%. Sequenced input: peripheral blood. The receptors were sampled from a human donor in a cohort sampled during active COVID-19.

The chain has TRBV2 and TRBJ2-3, with 7 bases fitting TRBD1. The germline CDR1 and CDR2 sequences are SNHLY and FYNNEI. The CDR3 is 13 residues long. The junction had 2 bases not matched to a gene; V was cut back by 7 bases and J by 1 base. CDR3 loop: CASNRGGTDTQYF. CDR3 in DNA: TGTGCCAGCAACAGGGGTGGCACAGATACGCAGTATTTT.

The chain carries TRBV24-1 and TRBJ1-2; 7 bases line up with TRBD1. CDR3 length: 14 amino acids. The V and J ends lost 10 bases and 10 bases, in that order; junction bases with no gene match: 17. In germline, CDR1 is KGHDR, CDR2 SFDVKD. The chain's CDR3 is CATFQRGPIKNYTF. The CDR3 DNA follows: TGTGCCACGTTTCAAAGGGGGCCTATCAAAAACTACACCTTC.

The chain joins TRBV7-9 to TRBJ1-1; TRBD1 might be the D (5 bases). This CDR3 is 12 amino acids long. With 5 bases removed from V and 6 bases from J, the gap between germline ends came to 10 bases. Germline CDR1 SEHNR, CDR2 FQNEAQ (reference sequence). The CDR3 loop is CASSRVGPEAFF. DNA of the CDR3: TGTGCCAGCAGCCGAGTGGGGCCTGAAGCTTTCTTT.

V gene TRBV6-2 or TRBV6-3 combines with J gene TRBJ2-3; possible D gene TRBD1, 8 bases. Trimming removed 2 bases from V and 3 bases from J, with 12 bases in between. The CDR3 loop spans 15 amino acids. The germline V gene encodes CDR1 MNHEY and CDR2 SVGEGT. The CDR3 DNA reads as TGTGCCAGCAGTTACCCACAGGGGGGGACAGATACGCAGTATTTT. It is translated as CASSYPQGGTDTQYF.

This chain links TRBV15 with TRBJ1-4; possibly TRBD1 for D (6 bases). The V end was cut by 5 bases, the J end by 8 bases, with 15 bases between. The germline V gene has CDR1 LNHNV and CDR2 YYDKDF (reference sequence). The CDR3 loop spans 14 amino acids. The CDR3 is CATSRSGGSEKLFF. CDR3 bases: TGTGCCACCAGCCGGAGCGGGGGCAGCGAAAAACTGTTTTTT.

The V and J genes are TRBV30 and TRBJ1-1; TRBD1 aligns across 10 bases. There are 15 residues in the CDR3. Trimming at V came to 1 base and at J to 1 base, leaving 3 bases not matched to a gene. Germline loops: CDR1 GTSNPN, CDR2 SVGIG (reference sequence). The CDR3: CAWSGTGGSNTEAFF. CDR3 DNA sequence: TGTGCCTGGAGTGGGACAGGGGGTTCGAACACTGAAGCTTTCTTT.

This sequence joins TRBV11-2 and TRBJ2-7, with TRBD2 matching over 7 bases. The junction had 3 bases not matched to a gene; V was cut back by 4 bases and J by 3 bases. Germline assignment: CDR1 SGHAT and CDR2 FQNNGV. The CDR3 has 13 residues. CDR3 sequence: CASSWGTNYEQYF. The CDR3 nucleotides read TGTGCCAGCAGCTGGGGGACTAACTACGAGCAGTACTTC.

The chain recombines TRBV9 with TRBJ2-3; tentative D call: TRBD2 (5 bases). Germline assignment: CDR1 SGDLS and CDR2 YYNGEE. Trimming took off 6 bases at V and 4 bases at J, with 15 bases between the two ends. The CDR3 is made up of 14 amino acids. The CDR3 DNA reads as TGTGCCAGCACCCCGGGGTCGTTATCAGATACGCAGTATTTT. This encodes CASTPGSLSDTQYF.

V gene TRBV9 combines with J gene TRBJ1-1; 7 bases are shared with TRBD1. V was pared by 1 base and J by 5 bases, with 8 bases of the junction left unmatched. CDR3 size: 15 residues. Germline V gene lookup returns CDR1 SGDLS and CDR2 YYNGEE. The CDR3 reads CASSVTQGGGTEAFF. The CDR3 bases are TGTGCCAGCAGCGTAACTCAGGGGGGTGGTACTGAAGCTTTCTTT.

This chain uses TRBV30 with TRBJ1-2; TRBD1 agrees at 7 bases. This CDR3 is 13 amino acids long. With V trimmed by 4 bases and J by 8 bases, 10 bases remained unmatched. Germline-derived CDR1 and CDR2 are GTSNPN and SVGIG (reference sequence). The chain's CDR3 is CAWTPTGNGGYTF. The CDR3 nucleotides are TGTGCCTGGACACCGACAGGGAATGGCGGCTACACCTTC.

The CDR3 protein is CASSPATEYSPLHF. The DNA of the CDR3 is TGTGCCAGTAGTCCCGCGACAGAGTATTCACCCCTCCACTTT. This sequence joins TRBV19 and TRBJ1-6; D possibly corresponds to TRBD1 (5 bases). Trimming removed 5 bases at V and 8 bases at J, with 13 bases between. The CDR3 is 14 residues long. CDR1 is LNHDA, CDR2 SQIVND, per germline (reference sequence).

This clone appeared a few times. The chain has TRBV11-3 and TRBJ1-4; no clear D gene. Trimming took 7 bases from V and 0 from J, leaving 15 bases between them. CDR1 SGHNT and CDR2 YENEEA come from the germline V gene. There are 16 residues in the CDR3. The CDR3 region is CASTLARPSTNEKLFF. The CDR3 nucleotides are TGTGCCAGCACCCTAGCGCGACCCTCAACTAATGAAAAACTGTTTTTT.

V is TRBV6-4 and J is TRBJ2-3, with D possibly being TRBD1 (6 bases). Trimming took 10 bases from V and 4 from J, leaving 18 bases between them. The CDR3 covers 14 residues. CDR1 is MRHNA, CDR2 SNTAGT, per germline. The CDR3: CATARGDGADTQYF. Written as DNA, the CDR3 is TGTGCCACCGCCAGGGGAGATGGGGCAGATACGCAGTATTTT.

The chain links TRBV7-8 to TRBJ2-5; D is possibly TRBD2 (6 bases). V gave up 3 bases and J gave up 2 bases, with 10 bases separating them. This CDR3 spans 14 amino acids. Germline V CDR1 and CDR2: SGHVS, FQNEAQ. In DNA form, the CDR3 reads TGTGCCAGCAGCTTTAGTGGAGGGCAAGAGACCCAGTACTTC. Encoded protein: CASSFSGGQETQYF.

The gene calls are TRBV3-1 (or the pseudogene TRBV3-2) and TRBJ2-3, with 12 bases matching TRBD2. This CDR3 is built from 16 residues. After removal of 1 base from V and 9 bases from J, the junction contained 8 bases not matched to a gene. Germline V gives CDR1 LGHDT, CDR2 YNNKEL (reference sequence). This CDR3 reads CASSQALAGGLTTQYF. As DNA, the CDR3 is TGTGCCAGCAGCCAAGCCCTAGCGGGGGGGCTCACGACGCAGTATTTT.

The chain uses TRBV3-1 (or the pseudogene TRBV3-2) and TRBJ1-2; 8 nucleotides line up with TRBD1. The CDR3 runs to 17 residues. V was clipped by 3 bases and J by 6 bases; unmatched bases: 15. Germline V gives CDR1 LGHDT, CDR2 YNNKEL (reference sequence). The CDR3 loop reads CASSHYLDRANPNGYTF. The CDR3 DNA sequence: TGTGCCAGCAGCCATTATCTGGACAGGGCTAACCCAAATGGCTACACCTTC.

The chain joins TRBV25-1 to TRBJ1-6, with D possibly matching TRBD1 (6 bases). Looked up from germline, CDR1 is MGHDK and CDR2 is SYGVNS. Trimming took off 4 bases at V and 0 bases at J, with 10 bases between the two ends. The CDR3 has 16 residues. CDR3 coding DNA: TGTGCCAGCAGTGGGGGGCGGAGCTCCTATAATTCACCCCTCCACTTT. Protein product: CASSGGRSSYNSPLHF.

The CDR3 loop is CSCLHGGIQYF. The DNA of the CDR3 is TGCAGTTGCCTCCACGGAGGCATTCAGTACTTC. The chain couples TRBV20-1 to TRBJ2-4; D is perhaps TRBD2 (5 bases). The CDR3 runs to 11 residues. Per the germline V gene, CDR1 is DFQATT and CDR2 is SNEGSKA (reference sequence). Trimming removed 8 bases from V and 9 bases from J, with 14 bases in between.

The chain joins TRBV2 to TRBJ2-1; D is perhaps TRBD2 (5 bases). Looked up from germline, CDR1 is SNHLY and CDR2 is FYNNEI. This CDR3 contains 14 residues. V dropped 7 bases and J dropped 7 bases, with 17 bases sitting between them. The CDR3 DNA is TGTGCCAGCACCCCGTTCGGGAAGAGGAATGAGCAGTTCTTC. Protein product: CASTPFGKRNEQFF.

Details on this clone: The sample contains more than one DNA sequence encoding this CDR3. This sequence joins TRBV2 and TRBJ2-7, with 7 bases that match TRBD1. The CDR3 has 15 amino acids. J gave up 0 bases and V 2 bases, and 4 bases lay outside the gene matches. Germline V gives CDR1 SNHLY, CDR2 FYNNEI. DNA of the CDR3: TGTGCCAGCAGTGAAAGGGGGCCTCCCTCCTACGAGCAGTACTTC. This codes for CASSERGPPSYEQYF.

The chain recombines TRBV19 with TRBJ2-2; the match to TRBD2 covers 9 bases. The CDR3 runs to 16 residues. CDR1 is LNHDA and CDR2 is SQIVND in the germline V gene (reference sequence). The V segment lost 7 bases and the J segment 5 bases; nucleotides outside the gene matches: 11. CDR3 region: CASKMLGGRETGELFF. The CDR3 DNA is TGTGCCAGTAAAATGTTGGGCGGGAGGGAAACCGGGGAGCTGTTTTTT.

The chain combines TRBV30 with TRBJ2-6, with D uncertain. Germline assignment: CDR1 GTSNPN and CDR2 SVGIG (reference sequence). V was clipped by 4 bases and J by 4 bases, with 8 bases between them. This CDR3 contains 13 residues. The CDR3 spells CAWNPGGANVLTF. The CDR3 region has the DNA TGTGCCTGGAATCCAGGAGGGGCCAACGTCCTGACTTTC.

On this clone: Just one base apart from a much larger clone, this may be a read error. The chain uses TRBV4-1 and TRBJ2-1; the match to TRBD1 covers 11 bases. In germline, CDR1 is MGHRA, CDR2 YSYEKL. This CDR3 has 15 residues. CDR3 coding DNA: TGCGCCCGCAGCCGGGAGGGGGACAGGGGGGATGAGCAGTTCTTC. It codes for CARSREGDRGDEQFF.

This chain links TRBV25-1 with TRBJ1-6; D unclear. Germline CDR1 and CDR2: MGHDK and SYGVNS. CDR3 size: 15 residues. Deletions cut 5 bases from V and 7 bases from J, with 15 bases between. The CDR3 bases are TGTGCCAGCAGTTCAATGGCTGGGCAGAATTCACCCCTCCACTTT. Protein product: CASSSMAGQNSPLHF.

V and J are TRBV14 and TRBJ1-2; 7 nucleotides agree with TRBD1. Germline V lookup: CDR1 SGHDN, CDR2 FVKESK. V shed 1 base and J 3 bases; nucleotides not matched to a gene: 8. The CDR3 covers 16 residues. The chain's CDR3 is CASSQGKGGAYYGYTF. The CDR3 nucleotides are TGTGCCAGCAGCCAAGGCAAAGGGGGCGCTTACTATGGCTACACCTTC.

The rearrangement uses TRBV30 and TRBJ1-1, with D uncertain. Per germline, CDR1 GTSNPN and CDR2 SVGIG (reference sequence). The CDR3 length is 14 residues. Trimming removed 4 bases from V and 3 bases from J, with 15 bases in between. Here the CDR3 reads CAWTLRRGDTEAFF. The DNA for the CDR3 is TGTGCCTGGACCCTAAGGCGGGGTGACACTGAAGCTTTCTTT.

The CDR3 bases are TGCAGCGTTGAAAAGGGGACAGAAGAGACCCAGTACTTC. Protein product: CSVEKGTEETQYF. V and J are TRBV29-1 and TRBJ2-5; 7 bases are shared with TRBD1. The trim removed 2 bases at V and 3 bases at J, leaving 3 bases unmatched. CDR1 and CDR2 from the germline V gene are SQVTM and ANQGSEA. The CDR3 runs 13 residues.

This chain uses TRBV6-1 with TRBJ2-7; D call uncertain. The CDR3 loop spans 14 amino acids. Germline CDR1 is MNHNS and CDR2 is SASEGT. V was trimmed by 3 bases and J by 2 bases, leaving 11 bases between them. Here the CDR3 reads CASSDRPQTYEQYV. The CDR3 DNA is TGTGCCAGCAGTGATCGTCCACAAACCTACGAGCAGTACGTC.

Written as DNA, the CDR3 is TGTGCCAGTAAGGCAGGAGGTCAAGGCTATGGCTACACCTTC. This sequence encodes CASKAGGQGYGYTF. The chain has TRBV19 and TRBJ1-2; the D is unclear. With 7 bases removed from V and 4 bases from J, the gap between germline ends came to 16 bases. Per germline, CDR1 LNHDA and CDR2 SQIVND (reference sequence). The CDR3 loop spans 14 amino acids.

This chain joins TRBV5-1 and TRBJ2-1; tentatively, D is TRBD2 (6 bases). Germline CDR1 and CDR2: SGHRS and YFSETQ. This CDR3 has 11 residues. Trimming stripped 7 bases from V and 12 bases from J, with 14 bases between. CDR3 loop: CASGLQNPQFF. The DNA for the CDR3 is TGCGCCAGCGGACTACAAAATCCGCAGTTCTTC.

This clone has a handful of counts. The gene calls are TRBV5-1 and TRBJ2-2, with TRBD2 matching over 7 bases. Germline assignment: CDR1 SGHRS and CDR2 YFSETQ. The CDR3 spans 16 residues. V lost 0 bases and J lost 0; bases outside the gene matches: 2. The CDR3 nucleotides are TGCGCCAGCAGCTTGGAAGCGGGAACGAACACCGGGGAGCTGTTTTTT. It encodes CASSLEAGTNTGELFF.

The chain couples TRBV19 to TRBJ2-3; D not resolved. Germline CDR1 and CDR2: LNHDA and SQIVND (reference sequence). This CDR3 has 14 residues. V gave up 3 bases and J gave up 5 bases, with 12 bases separating them. CDR3 sequence (DNA): TGTGCCAGTAGTATCGTGTTAGAGATAGATACGCAGTATTTT. Encoded protein: CASSIVLEIDTQYF.